Below are 3 T cell receptor beta chains sequenced from a single sample in a study of regulatory T cells in long-lasting Graves disease. Documented time point: persistent/refractory GD, antithyroid drugs over 5 years with positive TRAb. PBMC-derived RNA was used for the TCR library. In building TCR beta libraries, iRepertoire HTBI primers were used together with Arm-PCR of CDR3 regions. Using its own MiXCR run on the multiplex PCR reads, TCRdb lists one record per CDR3 protein. The table has about 290,000 distinct CDR3 sequences, around a fifth seen once; the top ten hold just over 55%. The starting material was peripheral blood mononuclear cells (PBMCs), obtained when the disease was refractory, from a patient treated with antithyroid drugs. These TCRs come from a female donor with Graves disease.

The V call is TRBV12-3 or TRBV12-4, the J call TRBJ1-4; TRBD1 aligns across 7 bases. The CDR3 runs 14 residues. Germline trimming cut 3 bases from V and 8 bases from J; bases unmatched to any gene: 6. CDR3 in amino acids: CASSLSGGGEKLFF. The CDR3 coding sequence is TGTGCCAGCAGTTTGTCAGGGGGGGGAGAAAAACTGTTTTTT.

This clonotype has more than one count but fewer than ten. The chain uses TRBV7-2 and TRBJ2-7; D unresolved. In germline, CDR1 is SGHTA, CDR2 FQGNSA. The ends were cut back, 0 bases at V and 5 bases at J, with 5 bases in the middle. The CDR3 consists of 12 residues. CDR3 amino acids: CASSLARDEQYF. The CDR3 nucleotides read TGTGCCAGCAGCTTAGCGCGCGACGAGCAGTACTTC.

In its sample, this clonotype was seen a few times. CDR3 coding DNA: TGTGCCAGCAGTTCCGGGTCCCACGAGCAGTACTTC. This translates into CASSSGSHEQYF. The chain uses TRBV7-9 and TRBJ2-7; no clear D gene. The CDR3 has 12 amino acids. The ends were cut back, 6 bases at V and 5 bases at J, with 11 bases in the middle. Germline loops: CDR1 SEHNR, CDR2 FQNEAQ (reference sequence).